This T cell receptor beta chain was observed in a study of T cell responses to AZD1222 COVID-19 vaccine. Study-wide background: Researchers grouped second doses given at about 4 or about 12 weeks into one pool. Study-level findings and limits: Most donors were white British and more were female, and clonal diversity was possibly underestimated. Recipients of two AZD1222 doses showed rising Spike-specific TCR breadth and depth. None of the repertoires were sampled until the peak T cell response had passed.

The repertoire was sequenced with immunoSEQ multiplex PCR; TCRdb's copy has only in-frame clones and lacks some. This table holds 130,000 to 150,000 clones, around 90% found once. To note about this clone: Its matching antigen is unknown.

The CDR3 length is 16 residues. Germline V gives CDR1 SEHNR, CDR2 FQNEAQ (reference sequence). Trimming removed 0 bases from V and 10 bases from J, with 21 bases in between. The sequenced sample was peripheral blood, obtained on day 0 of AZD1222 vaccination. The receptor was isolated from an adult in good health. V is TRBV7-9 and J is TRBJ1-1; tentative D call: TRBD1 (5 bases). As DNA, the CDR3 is TGTGCCAGCAGCTTAGCGCTAGGGACTGCCGCTTTGGGAGCTTTCTTT. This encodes CASSLALGTAALGAFF.